This is a list of T cell receptor beta chains from one sample in a study of T cell responses to AZD1222 COVID-19 vaccine. The data were produced by immunoSEQ multiplex PCR, yet TCRdb's version contains in-frame clones alone and is incomplete. The table lists more than 150,000 clones, around 88% of them singletons, with approximately 0.49% in the top ten. Source: peripheral blood, taken on day 0 of AZD1222 vaccination. These receptors were taken from an adult in good health. The CDR3 runs from the conserved cysteine through the conserved F or W. A D gene is named only where the DNA matches it firmly. Clone size is given for some rows only: seen once, a few or many times, or a class if the clone is expanded.

V: TRBV28; J: TRBJ1-1; size: -; D: -; DNA: TGTGCCAGCAGTTTATTCGTGAGTGTGGCTGAAGCTTTCTTT; CDR3: CASSLFVSVAEAFF
V: TRBV9; J: TRBJ1-1; size: once; D: TRBD1; DNA: TGTGCCAGCAGCGAGGACAGGGCTTGGACTGAAGCTTTCTTT; CDR3: CASSEDRAWTEAFF
V: TRBV27; J: TRBJ1-1; size: -; D: TRBD1; DNA: TGTGCCAGCAGTTCCCATAAATCATCCAGGGGGCCCATGAACACTGAAGCTTTCTTT; CDR3: CASSSHKSSRGPMNTEAFF
V: TRBV7-2; J: TRBJ1-5; size: -; D: -; DNA: TGTGCCAGCAGCTTAGTGCGGGGGGATCAGCCCCAGCATTTT; CDR3: CASSLVRGDQPQHF
V: TRBV2; J: TRBJ2-3; size: -; D: -; DNA: TGTGCCAGCAGTGAAACCCGAAATACGCAGTATTTT; CDR3: CASSETRNTQYF
V: TRBV10-1; J: TRBJ1-6; size: once; D: TRBD1; DNA: TGCGCCAGCAGGGAAAAGGGGACAGACTCACCCCTCCACTTT; CDR3: CASREKGTDSPLHF
V: TRBV5-6; J: TRBJ2-2; size: -; D: TRBD2; DNA: TGTGCCAGCAGCTTGACTTCGGGGGGCACCGGGGAGCTGTTTTTT; CDR3: CASSLTSGGTGELFF
V: TRBV5-4; J: TRBJ1-1; size: once; D: -; DNA: TGTGCCAGCAGCCTGGGGCCGACGGCTAGCGGAACTGAAGCTTTCTTT; CDR3: CASSLGPTASGTEAFF
V: TRBV7-9; J: TRBJ2-1; size: -; D: -; DNA: TGTGCCAGCAGCCTGGGGCAGGGTGCCAATGAGCAGTTCTTC; CDR3: CASSLGQGANEQFF
V: TRBV3-1/TRBV3-2; J: TRBJ2-5; size: once; D: -; DNA: TGTGCCAGCAGCCTTCGGCCTAGGGGAGAGACCCAGTACTTC; CDR3: CASSLRPRGETQYF